This TCR beta chain was captured in a study of OX40 agonist ivuxolimab in advanced cancers. Some background on the complete study: The costimulatory receptor OX40 (CD134) was targeted by ivuxolimab, a fully human IgG2 agonistic monoclonal antibody. Intravenous ivuxolimab was administered to patients every 2 weeks at six dose levels: 0.01, 0.1, 0.3, 1.5, 3 and 10 mg/kg. Of the approximately 54 patients in dose escalation, about 20 had hepatocellular carcinoma, about 15 had melanoma, 9 had renal cell carcinoma and 9 had head and neck cancer. In the dose-escalation cohort, around four fifths of patients were male, and the mean age was approximately 60 years, with a range of 23 to 79. Patients were allowed to have had prior anti-PD-1, anti-PD-L1 or anti-CTLA-4 therapy, and approximately 40% of the dose-escalation patients had previously received checkpoint inhibitors. Partial responses occurred in three dose-escalation patients, of whom one had hepatocellular carcinoma and two had cutaneous melanoma. Peripheral TCRbeta sequencing aimed to test whether ivuxolimab altered TCR sequence diversity and caused clonal T-cell expansion. The paper reports the monotherapy dose-escalation portion (N of about 50 patients) of the phase I ivuxolimab trial. Overall study results and their limits: Antigen specificity was not determined for the clonally expanded peripheral T cells. After ivuxolimab, expanded clones were on average more numerous among CD8+ T cells than among CD4+ T cells. At doses of 0.1 to 3.0 mg/kg, clonal expansion of both CD4+ and CD8+ blood T cells was observed from baseline to week 6. In the 0.1-3.0 mg/kg groups, partial responders were among the patients with the lowest normalized peripheral clonal expansion, particularly in CD8+ T cells. Low levels of normalized T-cell clonal expansion were also seen in some nonresponding patients.

Genomic DNA was extracted from sorted cells for sequencing of the TCRbeta CDR3 region. The immunoSEQ Assay was used for sequencing of TCRbeta CDR3 regions. TCRdb stores this immuneACCESS table with in-frame sequences only. Part of the clones is absent; in the studies checked, under half of the shortfall reflects unresolved V genes, and no reason is known for the rest. This sample has approximately 22,000 clones in its table, and about 84% of those were observed once. Clones ranked in the top ten supply around two fifths of the sample. Here V drops 5 bases and J drops 0 bases, and the junction holds 3 bases not matched to any gene. The CDR3, from cysteine to phenylalanine, totals 15 residues. Only the CDR3 region is kept as DNA, spanning 45 bases read in frame from base 1. As encoded in the germline V gene, CDR1 is SGHTA while CDR2 is FQGNSA. Concerning this clone: Its target antigen remains unknown. The input lacks base qualities; no much larger clone sits a single base away.

The trial excluded patients who had a history of autoimmune disease or who were on systemic immunosuppression. In every dose cohort, peripheral blood was drawn for TCR sequencing at baseline, cycle 4 day 1, and cycle 7 day 1. The samples were drawn from a first-in-human, open-label, multicenter phase I dose-escalation trial of ivuxolimab. The trial enrolled adults with locally advanced or metastatic head and neck squamous cell, hepatocellular, melanoma or renal cell carcinoma. CD4+ and CD8+ T cells were sorted separately from peripheral blood before TCR sequencing. The TCR was taken from an adult with an advanced solid tumor such as melanoma, head and neck, liver or kidney cancer. The rearrangement joined TRBV7-2 to TRBJ2-3, with TRBD1 matching 9 junction bases. The sequencing here drew on CD4+ or CD8+ T cells sorted from blood, taken in a trial of the OX40 agonist ivuxolimab. The DNA reads TGTGCCAGCAGCGCGGGGACAGGGAGCACAGATACGCAGTATTTT. Its amino acids are CASSAGTGSTDTQYF.